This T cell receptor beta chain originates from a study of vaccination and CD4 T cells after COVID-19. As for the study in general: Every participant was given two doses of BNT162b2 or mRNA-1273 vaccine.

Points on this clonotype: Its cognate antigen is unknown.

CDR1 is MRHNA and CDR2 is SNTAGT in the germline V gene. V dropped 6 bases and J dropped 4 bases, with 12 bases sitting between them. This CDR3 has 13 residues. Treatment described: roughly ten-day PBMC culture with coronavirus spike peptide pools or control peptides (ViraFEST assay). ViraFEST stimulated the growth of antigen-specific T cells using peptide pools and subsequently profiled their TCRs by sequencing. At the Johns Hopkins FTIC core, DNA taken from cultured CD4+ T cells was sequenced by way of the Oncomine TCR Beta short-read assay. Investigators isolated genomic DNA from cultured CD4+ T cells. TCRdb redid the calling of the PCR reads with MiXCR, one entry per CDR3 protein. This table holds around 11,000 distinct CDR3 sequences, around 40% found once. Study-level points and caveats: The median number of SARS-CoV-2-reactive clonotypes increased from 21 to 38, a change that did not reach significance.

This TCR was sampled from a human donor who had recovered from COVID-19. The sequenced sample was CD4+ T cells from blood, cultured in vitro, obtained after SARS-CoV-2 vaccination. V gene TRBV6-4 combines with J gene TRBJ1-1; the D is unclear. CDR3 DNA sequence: TGTGCCAGCAGAGGCCGGGGAACCACTGAAGCTTTCTTT. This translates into CASRGRGTTEAFF.